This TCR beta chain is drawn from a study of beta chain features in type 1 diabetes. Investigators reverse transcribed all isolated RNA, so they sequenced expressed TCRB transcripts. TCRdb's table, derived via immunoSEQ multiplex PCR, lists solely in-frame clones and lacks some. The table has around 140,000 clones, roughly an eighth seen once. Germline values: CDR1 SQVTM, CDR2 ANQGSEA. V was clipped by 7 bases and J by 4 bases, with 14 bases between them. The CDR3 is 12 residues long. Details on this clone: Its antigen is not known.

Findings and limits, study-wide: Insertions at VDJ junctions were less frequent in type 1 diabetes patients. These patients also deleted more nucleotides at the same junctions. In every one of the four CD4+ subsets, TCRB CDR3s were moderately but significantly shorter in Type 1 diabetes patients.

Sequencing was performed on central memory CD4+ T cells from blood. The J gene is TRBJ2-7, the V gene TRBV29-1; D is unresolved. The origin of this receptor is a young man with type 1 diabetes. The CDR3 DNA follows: TGCAGCGCCGGTCAAAGAGAATACGAGCAGTACTTC. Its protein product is CSAGQREYEQYF.